The next 29 T cell receptor beta chains were all read from a single sample in a study of radiation and T cells in renal cell carcinoma (dated by TCRdb to 2018 to 2021). This specimen's time point label, interpreted: blood 4 weeks post-SBRT, at nephrectomy. The label giving this sample's treatment or condition can be read as: 15 Gy SBRT to primary tumor, nephrectomy 4 weeks later. The library was built by means of the immunoSEQ multiplex PCR assay. TCRdb stores this immuneACCESS table with in-frame sequences only. Part of the clones is absent; in the studies checked, under half of the shortfall reflects unresolved V genes, and no reason is known for the rest. The sample data list about 78,000 clones, and about 89% of these were observed just once. Approximately 6% of the sample belongs to the ten largest clones. The source material was blood, sampled from a patient whose treatment included radiotherapy and nephrectomy. The receptors were gathered from a woman in her 70s with renal cell carcinoma.

V is TRBV11-2 and J is TRBJ2-2; 7 bases agree with TRBD2. The CDR3 length is 16 residues. The V gene end was trimmed by 8 bases and the J gene end by 0 bases; junction bases not matched to a gene: 9. The V gene's germline CDR1 is SGHAT and CDR2 FQNNGV. The CDR3 protein is CASSLLRGANTGELFF. The CDR3 region has the DNA TGTGCCAGCTCGCTTCTACGGGGGGCGAACACCGGGGAGCTGTTTTTT.

The rearrangement uses TRBV11-2 and TRBJ2-3; D possibly corresponds to TRBD1 (6 bases). V lost 5 bases and J lost 1, with 10 bases in between. This CDR3 comprises 14 residues. CDR1 and CDR2 from the germline V gene are SGHAT and FQNNGV. DNA of the CDR3: TGTGCCAGCAGCCTTCAGGGGCGCACAGATACGCAGTATTTT. Amino acids: CASSLQGRTDTQYF.

J is TRBJ1-3 and V is TRBV7-2; D is unclear. V was cut by 4 bases and J by 2 bases, with 12 bases left in between. Per germline, CDR1 SGHTA and CDR2 FQGNSA. This CDR3 region has 15 residues. DNA for the CDR3: TGTGCCAGCAGCTCCCAGGTTTTAGCTGGAAACACCATATATTTT. Protein sequence: CASSSQVLAGNTIYF. The variable domain in full, with the rest retrieved from reference TRBV7-2 and TRBJ1-3, is GAGVSQSPSNKVTEKGKDVELRCDPISGHTALYWYRQSLGQGLEFLIYFQGNSAPDKSGLPSDRFSAERTGGSVSTLTIQRTQQEDSAVYLCASSSQVLAGNTIYFGEGSWLTVV.

The chain employs TRBV7-9 and TRBJ1-5; possible D gene TRBD1, 5 bases. The V end was cut by 1 base, the J end by 3 bases, with 10 bases between. CDR1 and CDR2 from the germline V gene are SEHNR and FQNEAQ (reference sequence). The CDR3 consists of 15 residues. As DNA, the CDR3 is TGTGCCAGCAGCTTAGATCTGGGGGTCAATCAGCCCCAGCATTTT. Translating it yields CASSLDLGVNQPQHF. The full variable domain, with the rest looked up from reference TRBV7-9 and TRBJ1-5, is DTGVSQNPRHKITKRGQNVTFRCDPISEHNRLYWYRQTLGQGPEFLTYFQNEAQLEKSRLLSDRFSAERPKGSFSTLEIQRTEQGDSAMYLCASSLDLGVNQPQHFGDGTRLSIL.

V gene TRBV11-3 combines with J gene TRBJ2-2, with D possibly TRBD1 on 5 matching bases. Germline V gene lookup returns CDR1 SGHNT and CDR2 YENEEA. This CDR3 is built from 13 residues. Trimming cost V 5 bases and J 7 bases, with 11 bases left between them. The CDR3 nucleotides are TGTGCCAGCAGCGCCCTTAGGGGCGGGGAGCTGTTTTTT. Translating it yields CASSALRGGELFF.

The rearrangement uses TRBV6-5 and TRBJ1-1; D gene unclear. V lost 6 bases and J 1 base, leaving 9 bases between the germline ends. The CDR3 is 13 amino acids. From germline, CDR1 is MNHEY and CDR2 SVGAGI. CDR3 nucleotide sequence: TGTGCCAGCAGCTCTACAAGGAACACTGAAGCTTTCTTT. Encoded protein: CASSSTRNTEAFF.

This clone came up a few times. The rearrangement uses TRBV7-9 and TRBJ1-2; 8 bases are shared with TRBD1. The V gene's germline CDR1 is SEHNR and CDR2 FQNEAQ (reference sequence). V lost 2 bases to trimming and J lost 4 bases; unmatched junction nucleotides: 6. The CDR3 length is 15 residues. In nucleotides, the CDR3 is TGTGCCAGCAGCTTACTCGGACAGGGAAGCTATGGCTACACCTTC. Protein: CASSLLGQGSYGYTF.

This clone showed up just once. The chain joins TRBV5-4 to TRBJ2-1, with 15 positions matching TRBD2. The CDR3 consists of 16 residues. V dropped 4 bases and J dropped 7; count of bases not matched to a gene: 6. CDR1 is SGHNT and CDR2 is YYREEE in the germline V gene (reference sequence). The CDR3 loop is CASSPGTSGGINEQFF. The CDR3 coding sequence is TGTGCCAGCAGCCCCGGGACTAGCGGGGGGATAAATGAGCAGTTCTTC.

The gene calls are TRBV13 and TRBJ1-1, with D hard to call. Between the trimmed V and J ends, which lost 5 bases and 2 bases, there was a span of 9 bases. Germline lookup yields CDR1 PRHDT and CDR2 FYEKMQ (reference sequence). CDR3 length: 13 amino acids. This CDR3 is CASSLSRNTEAFF. The CDR3 bases are TGTGCCAGCAGCCTGAGTAGAAACACTGAAGCTTTCTTT.

V usage is TRBV28 and J usage is TRBJ1-2; 7 bases map to TRBD1. From germline, CDR1 is MDHEN and CDR2 SYDVKM. The CDR3 has 14 residues. Trimming at V came to 4 bases and at J to 4 bases, leaving 6 bases not matched to a gene. The chain's CDR3 is CASSSGTASYGYTF. The CDR3 DNA reads as TGTGCCAGCAGTTCCGGGACAGCCTCCTATGGCTACACCTTC.

This chain joins TRBV4-2 and TRBJ2-3; D gene unclear. The ends were cut back, 0 bases at V and 1 base at J, with 8 bases in the middle. Germline loops: CDR1 LGHNA, CDR2 YNFKEQ. The CDR3 length is 15 residues. The CDR3 DNA reads as TGTGCCAGCAGCCAAGAGGTGGGCGGCACAGATACGCAGTATTTT. It codes for CASSQEVGGTDTQYF.

The chain links TRBV5-1 to TRBJ1-6, with a weak D call TRBD1 (5 bases). V lost 7 bases and J 15 bases, leaving 20 bases between the germline ends. Per the germline V gene, CDR1 is SGHRS and CDR2 is YFSETQ. The CDR3 extends over 13 amino acids. The CDR3 DNA sequence: TGCGCCAGCGCCGTGGAGGAGGGACCTAACCTCCACTTT. The encoded protein is CASAVEEGPNLHF.

This rearrangement joins TRBV2 to TRBJ1-5; the D gene is possibly TRBD1 (6 bases). The CDR3 contains 14 residues. Trimming pared 6 bases from V and 1 base from J, leaving 10 bases between. Germline loops: CDR1 SNHLY, CDR2 FYNNEI. CDR3 loop: CASRDRGSNQPQHF. CDR3 DNA: TGTGCCAGCAGGGACAGAGGGAGCAATCAGCCCCAGCATTTT.

The chain employs TRBV15 and TRBJ1-5; D call uncertain. Trimming shortened V by 0 bases and J by 3 bases, and 9 bases separated the two germline ends. Per the germline V gene, CDR1 is LNHNV and CDR2 is YYDKDF (reference sequence). CDR3 size: 15 residues. The CDR3 loop is CATSRESQINQPQHF. CDR3 nucleotide sequence: TGTGCCACCAGCAGAGAGTCCCAGATCAATCAGCCCCAGCATTTT.

V is TRBV6-6 and J is TRBJ1-1; TRBD1 might be the D (6 bases). With 11 bases removed from V and 4 bases from J, the gap between germline ends came to 17 bases. The germline V gene has CDR1 MNHNY and CDR2 SVGAGI (reference sequence). The CDR3 sequence is 13 residues long. CDR3 DNA: TGTGCCGTTCAACAGGGATCGGGCACTGAAGCTTTCTTT. Protein product: CAVQQGSGTEAFF.

As for this clone: Other DNA sequences in the sample encode the same CDR3. The gene calls are TRBV27 and TRBJ2-2, with D perhaps matching TRBD1 (7 bases). The CDR3 sequence is 19 residues long. Trimming stripped 2 bases from V and 3 bases from J, with 22 bases between. The germline V gene has CDR1 MNHEY and CDR2 SMNVEV (reference sequence). CDR3 nucleotide sequence: TGTGCCAGCAGTTTAGCGGGACAGCGACGAATTAGTGACACCGGGGAGCTGTTTTTT. Protein: CASSLAGQRRISDTGELFF.

The V and J genes are TRBV14 and TRBJ2-5; 9 nucleotides line up with TRBD2. Unmatched junction bases numbered 10, after V lost 2 bases and J lost 3 bases. CDR1 is SGHDN, CDR2 FVKESK, per germline. The CDR3 consists of 17 residues. CDR3 coding DNA: TGTGCCAGCAGCCAAAGATCGGGACTAGCCAGGGAAGAGACCCAGTACTTC. Translated: CASSQRSGLAREETQYF.

The genes are TRBV28 and TRBJ2-7; no definite D call. Germline V gene lookup returns CDR1 MDHEN and CDR2 SYDVKM. V lost 1 base to trimming and J lost 6 bases, with 13 bases between them. This CDR3 spans 14 amino acids. As DNA, the CDR3 is TGTGCCAGCAGTTTATTACCTCGGGCGTCCGAGCAGTACTTC. Translation gives CASSLLPRASEQYF.

The rearrangement links TRBV5-1 to TRBJ2-1, with 7 bases lining up with TRBD1. The germline gives CDR1 SGHRS, CDR2 YFSETQ. The V and J ends lost 0 bases and 5 bases, in that order; junction bases with no gene match: 11. CDR3 length: 17 amino acids. CDR3 in amino acids: CASSLGQGGYRDNEQFF. The CDR3, as DNA: TGCGCCAGCAGCTTGGGACAGGGTGGTTATAGGGACAATGAGCAGTTCTTC.

This clone was counted a few times. The rearrangement joins TRBV19 to TRBJ1-1; D not certain. Deletions cut 5 bases from V and 0 bases from J, with 7 bases between. This CDR3 spans 13 amino acids. Germline V gives CDR1 LNHDA, CDR2 SQIVND (reference sequence). The CDR3 DNA reads as TGTGCCAGTAGTCGCTTTATGAACACTGAAGCTTTCTTT. Protein: CASSRFMNTEAFF.

The rearrangement uses TRBV4-2 and TRBJ2-1, with 7 bases aligning to TRBD2. Germline CDR1 and CDR2: LGHNA and YNFKEQ. The CDR3 has 17 amino acids. The J segment lost 3 bases and the V segment lost 0 bases, leaving 8 bases of the junction unmatched. CDR3 DNA: TGTGCCAGCAGCCAAGACAAAACGGCGGGGGTCTACAATGAGCAGTTCTTC. It encodes CASSQDKTAGVYNEQFF.

V usage is TRBV7-9 and J usage is TRBJ2-2, with a possible D match to TRBD2 (6 bases). V lost 6 bases and J 3 bases, leaving 8 bases between the germline ends. This CDR3 is built from 13 residues. CDR1 is SEHNR and CDR2 is FQNEAQ in the germline V gene (reference sequence). In DNA, the CDR3 is TGTGCCAGCAGGTGGGGGGACACCGGGGAGCTGTTTTTT. Its translation is CASRWGDTGELFF.

The chain has TRBV28 and TRBJ1-1; D is unresolved. The CDR3 extends over 13 amino acids. V lost 5 bases, J lost 5 bases, and 12 bases lay in between. CDR1 and CDR2 from the germline V gene are MDHEN and SYDVKM. CDR3 protein: CASSPGLYTEAFF. CDR3 bases: TGTGCCAGCAGTCCCGGTCTGTATACTGAAGCTTTCTTT. The full variable domain, with the rest looked up from reference TRBV28 and TRBJ1-1, is DVKVTQSSRYLVKRTGEKVFLECVQDMDHENMFWYRQDPGLGLRLIYFSYDVKMKEKGDIPEGYSVSREKKERFSLILESASTNQTSMYLCASSPGLYTEAFFGQGTRLTVV.

The chain links TRBV6-5 to TRBJ2-7; the match to TRBD2 covers 11 bases. V lost 6 bases and J lost 7; bases outside the gene matches: 8. The length of the CDR3 is 14 residues. Germline CDR1 reads MNHEY; CDR2 reads SVGAGI. The CDR3 loop reads CASSASGGPREQYF. Here the CDR3 DNA reads TGTGCCAGCAGCGCTAGCGGGGGGCCTAGAGAGCAGTACTTC.

The CDR3 sequence: CAWSPGMGRGHYGYTF. The CDR3 DNA sequence: TGTGCCTGGAGTCCCGGGATGGGCCGAGGGCACTATGGCTACACCTTC. The rearrangement links TRBV30 to TRBJ1-2, with unresolved D. V was shortened by 2 bases and J by 3 bases, with 19 bases between the two germline ends. This CDR3 contains 16 residues. Germline lookup yields CDR1 GTSNPN and CDR2 SVGIG (reference sequence).

The V and J genes are TRBV5-1 and TRBJ2-2; 8 nucleotides agree with TRBD1. The J segment lost 8 bases and the V segment lost 4 bases, leaving 7 bases of the junction unmatched. CDR1 is SGHRS and CDR2 is YFSETQ in the germline V gene. The CDR3 has 14 residues. This chain's CDR3 is CASSPGGADGELFF. As DNA, the CDR3 is TGCGCCAGCAGCCCAGGGGGCGCAGATGGGGAGCTGTTTTTT.

Here the CDR3 reads CASSRKDREGVREQYF. In nucleotides, the CDR3 is TGTGCCAGCAGCAGAAAGGACAGGGAAGGGGTGAGGGAGCAGTACTTC. This chain uses TRBV21-1 with TRBJ2-7; TRBD1, as called in the table, went unchecked against the DNA. TRBV21-1 counts as a pseudogene. The CDR3 consists of 16 residues.

This chain connects TRBV9 to TRBJ2-7; TRBD2 matches at 8 bases. V dropped 7 bases and J dropped 7; count of bases not matched to a gene: 10. The CDR3 is made up of 13 amino acids. Germline V gene data show CDR1 as SGDLS and CDR2 as YYNGEE. The CDR3 reads CASWGLVMGEQYF. The CDR3 DNA is TGTGCCAGCTGGGGACTAGTCATGGGGGAGCAGTACTTC.

The V call is TRBV19, the J call TRBJ2-7; D perhaps matches TRBD2 (6 bases). The germline V and J ends were trimmed by 4 bases and 4 bases, with 11 bases remaining between them. The germline V gene encodes CDR1 LNHDA and CDR2 SQIVND (reference sequence). CDR3 length: 13 amino acids. As DNA, the CDR3 is TGTGCCAGTAGTACCGGGGGACTGTACGAGCAGTACTTC. Protein sequence: CASSTGGLYEQYF.